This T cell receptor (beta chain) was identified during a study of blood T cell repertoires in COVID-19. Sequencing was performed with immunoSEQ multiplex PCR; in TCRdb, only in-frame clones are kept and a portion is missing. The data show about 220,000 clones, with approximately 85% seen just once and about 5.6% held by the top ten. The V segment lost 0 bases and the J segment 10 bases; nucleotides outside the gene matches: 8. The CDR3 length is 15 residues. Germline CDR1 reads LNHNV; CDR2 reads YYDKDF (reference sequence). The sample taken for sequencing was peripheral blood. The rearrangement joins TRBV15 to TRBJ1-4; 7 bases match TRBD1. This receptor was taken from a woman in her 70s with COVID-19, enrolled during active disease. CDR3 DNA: TGTGCCACCAGCAGAGATCAACAGGGGCAGTCAAAACTGTTTTTT. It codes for CATSRDQQGQSKLFF.